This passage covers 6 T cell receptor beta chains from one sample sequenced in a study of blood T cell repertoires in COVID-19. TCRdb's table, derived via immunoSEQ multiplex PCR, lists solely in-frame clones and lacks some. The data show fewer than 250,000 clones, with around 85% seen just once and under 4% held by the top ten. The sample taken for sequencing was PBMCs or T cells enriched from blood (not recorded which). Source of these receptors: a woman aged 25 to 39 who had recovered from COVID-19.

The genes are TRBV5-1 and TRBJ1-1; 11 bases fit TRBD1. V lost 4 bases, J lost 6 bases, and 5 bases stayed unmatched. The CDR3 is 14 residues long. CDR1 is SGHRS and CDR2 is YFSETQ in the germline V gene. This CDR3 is CASSPGQGAPEAFF. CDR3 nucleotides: TGCGCCAGCAGCCCCGGACAGGGGGCCCCTGAAGCTTTCTTT.

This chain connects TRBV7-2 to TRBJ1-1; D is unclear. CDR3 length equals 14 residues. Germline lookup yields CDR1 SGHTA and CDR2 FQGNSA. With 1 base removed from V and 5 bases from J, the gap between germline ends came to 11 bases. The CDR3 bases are TGTGCCAGCAGCTTAGGGGCCGGGGTTACTGAAGCTTTCTTT. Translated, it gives CASSLGAGVTEAFF. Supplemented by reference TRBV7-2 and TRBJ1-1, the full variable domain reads GAGVSQSPSNKVTEKGKDVELRCDPISGHTALYWYRQSLGQGLEFLIYFQGNSAPDKSGLPSDRFSAERTGGSVSTLTIQRTQQEDSAVYLCASSLGAGVTEAFFGQGTRLTVV.

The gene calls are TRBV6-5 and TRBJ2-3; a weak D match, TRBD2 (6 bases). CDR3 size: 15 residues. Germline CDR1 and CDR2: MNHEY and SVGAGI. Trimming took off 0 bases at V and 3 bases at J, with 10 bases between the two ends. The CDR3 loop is CASSYSGGETDTQYF. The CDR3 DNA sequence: TGTGCCAGCAGTTACTCTGGCGGGGAAACAGATACGCAGTATTTT.

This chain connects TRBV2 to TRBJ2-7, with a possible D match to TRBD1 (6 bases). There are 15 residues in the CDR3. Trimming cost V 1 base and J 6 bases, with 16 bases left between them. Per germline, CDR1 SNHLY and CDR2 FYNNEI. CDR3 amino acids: CASSEDPTGKREQYF. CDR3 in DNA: TGTGCCAGCAGTGAAGACCCTACAGGGAAGCGCGAGCAGTACTTC. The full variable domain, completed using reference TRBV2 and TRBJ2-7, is EPEVTQTPSHQVTQMGQEVILRCVPISNHLYFYWYRQILGQKVEFLVSFYNNEISEKSEIFDDQFSVERPDGSNFTLKIRSTKLEDSAMYFCASSEDPTGKREQYFGPGTRLTVT.

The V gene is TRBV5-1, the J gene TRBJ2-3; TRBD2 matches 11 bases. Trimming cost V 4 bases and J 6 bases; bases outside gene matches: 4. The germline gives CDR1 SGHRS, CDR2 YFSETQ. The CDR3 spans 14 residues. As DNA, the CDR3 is TGCGCCAGCAGCGTTAGCGGGGGGGGTGATACGCAGTATTTT. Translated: CASSVSGGGDTQYF. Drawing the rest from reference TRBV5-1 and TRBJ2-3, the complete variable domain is KAGVTQTPRYLIKTRGQQVTLSCSPISGHRSVSWYQQTPGQGLQFLFEYFSETQRNKGNFPGRFSGRQFSNSRSEMNVSTLELGDSALYLCASSVSGGGDTQYFGPGTRLTVL.

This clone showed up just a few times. The CDR3 sequence is CASSGGQGWDGYTF. The CDR3 region has the DNA TGTGCCAGCAGTGGGGGACAGGGATGGGATGGCTACACCTTC. The chain couples TRBV25-1 to TRBJ1-2, with TRBD1 matching over 9 bases. The length of the CDR3 is 14 residues. Germline V CDR1 and CDR2: MGHDK, SYGVNS. Trimming removed 4 bases from V and 6 bases from J; junction bases left unmatched: 6.